The 13 T cell receptor beta chains reported below all come from one sample, sequenced in a study of T cells in Graves' hyperthyroidism and ophthalmopathy. There were TCR beta CDR3 regions amplified from RNA transcripts. A first-round RT-PCR of the TCR CDR3 used the HTBI primer set. TCRdb reprocessed the multiplex PCR reads with MiXCR, giving one entry per CDR3 protein. The sample lists around 610,000 distinct CDR3 sequences; about 14% were seen once. Sequencing was carried out using blood. The origin of the receptors is a woman between 35 and 50 years old with Graves' ophthalmopathy.

This clonotype occurred many times. The J gene is TRBJ1-2, the V gene TRBV20-1; D unresolved. This CDR3 comprises 16 residues. V was cut by 0 bases and J by 5 bases, with 19 bases left in between. Germline assignment: CDR1 DFQATT and CDR2 SNEGSKA (reference sequence). CDR3 DNA: TGCAGTGCTAGAGATCCCCTAAGACTGGCTTCTTATGGCTACACCTTC. This codes for CSARDPLRLASYGYTF.

Ten or more counts support this clonotype. The genes are TRBV12-3 or TRBV12-4 and TRBJ1-1, with D unresolved. Trimming left V 5 bases short and J 4 bases short, with 11 bases between. CDR3 size: 13 residues. In DNA, the CDR3 is TGTGCCAGCAGTATCACGTCGGGCACTGAAGCTTTCTTT. Amino acids: CASSITSGTEAFF.

This clonotype was seen ten or more times. The V call is TRBV24-1, the J call TRBJ2-1; possible D gene TRBD1, 6 bases. The V gene's germline CDR1 is KGHDR and CDR2 SFDVKD. CDR3 length: 16 residues. The ends were cut back, 3 bases at V and 8 bases at J, with 19 bases in the middle. As DNA, the CDR3 is TGTGCCACCAGTGATGCAGACAGGACCACCAAGGATGAGCAGTTCTTC. It encodes CATSDADRTTKDEQFF.

This clonotype was detected ten times or more. This chain joins TRBV2 and TRBJ1-3, with unresolved D. This CDR3 spans 13 amino acids. The ends were cut back, 5 bases at V and 3 bases at J, with 8 bases in the middle. Germline-derived CDR1 and CDR2 are SNHLY and FYNNEI. The CDR3 region has the DNA TGTGCCAGCAGTCGGGGTTATGGAAACACCATATATTTT. Its protein is CASSRGYGNTIYF.

This clonotype was seen at least ten times. The V gene is TRBV11-2, the J gene TRBJ2-5; TRBD2 agrees at 14 bases. The trim removed 2 bases at V and 3 bases at J, leaving 11 bases unmatched. The CDR3 covers 19 residues. CDR1 and CDR2 (germline): SGHAT, FQNNGV. The CDR3 loop is CASSLRLAGGAGRKETQYF. CDR3 bases: TGTGCCAGCAGCTTAAGACTAGCGGGAGGGGCGGGGAGGAAAGAGACCCAGTACTTC.

The chain uses TRBV6-2 or TRBV6-3 and TRBJ1-5; weak D call: TRBD1 (5 bases). The CDR3 spans 14 residues. The germline V gene encodes CDR1 MNHEY and CDR2 SVGEGT. V lost 5 bases and J lost 13, with 21 bases in between. CDR3 bases: TGTGCCAGCAGTAAGGACAAATGGGGAAGTCCACAGCATTTT. Amino acid sequence: CASSKDKWGSPQHF.

The chain is built from TRBV18 and TRBJ1-1; D perhaps matches TRBD1 (5 bases). Trimming left V 3 bases short and J 4 bases short, with 15 bases between. Germline V CDR1 and CDR2: KGHSH, LQKENI. This CDR3 has 15 residues. The CDR3 nucleotides read TGTGCCAGCTCACCCCAGGGCAGGGCGGGCACTGAAGCTTTCTTT. Translated, it gives CASSPQGRAGTEAFF. The full variable domain, completed using reference TRBV18 and TRBJ1-1, is NAGVMQNPRHLVRRRGQEARLRCSPMKGHSHVYWYRQLPEEGLKFMVYLQKENIIDESGMPKERFSAEFPKEGPSILRIQQVVRGDSAAYFCASSPQGRAGTEAFFGQGTRLTVV.

At least ten counts were recorded for this clonotype. This chain joins TRBV10-3 and TRBJ1-1; no firm D call. V was clipped by 7 bases and J by 1 base, with 10 bases between them. CDR1 is ENHRY, CDR2 SYGVKD, per germline. The CDR3 totals 13 residues. The DNA for the CDR3 is TGTGCCATCACCCCCGATCCGAACACTGAAGCTTTCTTT. This translates into CAITPDPNTEAFF.

There are many counts of this clonotype. The V and J genes are TRBV27 and TRBJ1-2; 8 nucleotides match TRBD1. The V gene's germline CDR1 is MNHEY and CDR2 SMNVEV (reference sequence). With V trimmed by 6 bases and J by 3 bases, 9 bases remained unmatched. The CDR3 runs to 15 residues. The CDR3 DNA follows: TGTGCCAGCAGATCCCAGGGGGCGGCCCACTATGGCTACACCTTC. Translation gives CASRSQGAAHYGYTF.

The V call is TRBV7-9, the J call TRBJ1-1, with 7 bases that match TRBD1. J gave up 1 base and V 5 bases, and 7 bases lay outside the gene matches. From germline, CDR1 is SEHNR and CDR2 FQNEAQ (reference sequence). The CDR3 has 15 residues. CDR3 region: CASSLGSGGNTEAFF. CDR3 in DNA: TGTGCCAGCAGCCTTGGATCAGGGGGGAACACTGAAGCTTTCTTT.

Concerning this clonotype: At one of its ends the junction is not consistent with the germline gene, which may arise from a read error. The chain employs TRBV29-1 and TRBJ2-2, with 7 bases lining up with TRBD2. The length of the CDR3 is 14 residues. Germline V gene data show CDR1 as SQVTM and CDR2 as ANQGSEA. DNA for the CDR3: TGCAGCGTTGGGTACGGGAGGTCCACCGGGGGGCTGTTTTTT. Translating it yields CSVGYGRSTGGLFF.

At least ten counts were recorded for this clonotype. The rearrangement uses TRBV10-3 and TRBJ2-2; TRBD2 might be the D (6 bases). Germline V gene data show CDR1 as ENHRY and CDR2 as SYGVKD. V lost 3 bases and J 0 bases, leaving 11 bases between the germline ends. The CDR3 length is 16 residues. This CDR3 reads CAISDGGASNTGELFF. CDR3 DNA: TGTGCCATCAGTGATGGCGGGGCCTCGAACACCGGGGAGCTGTTTTTT.

This clonotype was seen many times. The J gene is TRBJ1-1, the V gene TRBV7-9; 10 nucleotides align to TRBD1. The ends lost 5 bases at V and 5 bases at J; junction bases unmatched: 5. Germline V CDR1 and CDR2: SEHNR, FQNEAQ (reference sequence). This CDR3 region has 14 residues. CDR3 residues: CASSRGTGVTEAFF. Written as DNA, the CDR3 is TGTGCCAGCAGCCGTGGGACAGGGGTAACTGAAGCTTTCTTT.